This entry features one TCR beta chain sequence. Produced via immunoSEQ multiplex PCR; TCRdb's table is partial and in-frame only. This sample carries approximately 490,000 clones, approximately 78% of them seen once, and the ten largest clones take about 0.013%. These data come from a study of shared T cell receptors in the human thymus. The CDR3 has 19 amino acids. Germline assignment: CDR1 MNHEY and CDR2 SMNVEV (reference sequence). The trim removed 1 base at V and 9 bases at J, leaving 21 bases unmatched. These same data were also listed under a study on human thymus T cells. This second study says: Related work showed strongly overlapping thymic repertoires across unrelated individuals.

The sample comprised thymocytes. The chain recombines TRBV27 with TRBJ2-1; TRBD2 matches 7 bases. The TCR was taken from a boy less than two years old with a congenital heart defect. The CDR3 nucleotides are TGTGCCAGCAGTTTATGGGGTAGTGTACAGGATATGGGGAGGGGTGAGCAGTTCTTC. Translation gives CASSLWGSVQDMGRGEQFF.